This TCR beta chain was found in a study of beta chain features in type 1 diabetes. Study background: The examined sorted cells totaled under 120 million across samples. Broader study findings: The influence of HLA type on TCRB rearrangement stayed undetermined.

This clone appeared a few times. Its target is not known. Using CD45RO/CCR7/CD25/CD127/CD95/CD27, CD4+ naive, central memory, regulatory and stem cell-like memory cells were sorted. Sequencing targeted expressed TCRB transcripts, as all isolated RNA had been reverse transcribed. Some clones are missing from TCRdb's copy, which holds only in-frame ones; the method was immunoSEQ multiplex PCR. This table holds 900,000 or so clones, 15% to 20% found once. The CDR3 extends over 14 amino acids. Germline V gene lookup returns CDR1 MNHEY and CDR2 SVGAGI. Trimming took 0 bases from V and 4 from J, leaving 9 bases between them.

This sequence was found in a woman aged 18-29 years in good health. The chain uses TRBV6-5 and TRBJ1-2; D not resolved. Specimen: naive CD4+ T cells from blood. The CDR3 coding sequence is TGTGCCAGCAGTTACTCAGGGCACAGCTATGGCTACACCTTC. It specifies CASSYSGHSYGYTF.